This TCR beta chain was documented in a study of glioma-infiltrating T cells. The study's findings and limits: Tissue-blood divergence was below expectation in non-neoplastic patients, above in gliomas. Only very few CDR3 sequences appeared in both tissue and blood.

TCR alpha and beta CDR3 regions were amplified from RNA using iRepertoire nested multiplex PCR. One-step reverse transcription and amplification started from approximately 100-400 ng of tissue mRNA or PBMC total RNA. One entry per CDR3 protein results from TCRdb running MiXCR on the multiplex PCR reads. The data contain some 100,000 distinct CDR3 sequences, 25% of them seen just once; the ten biggest clones take up 30% to 35%. Germline CDR1 is DFQATT and CDR2 is SNEGSKA (reference sequence). Trimming left V 5 bases short and J 3 bases short, with 17 bases between. The CDR3 length is 15 residues. This clonotype was counted many times. The target antigen is unknown.

The receptor was derived from a human donor with low-grade glioma or glioblastoma, undergoing nonglioma brain surgery, or in good health (not recorded which). The rearrangement uses TRBV20-1 and TRBJ1-5; D is unresolved. Sequenced sample: glioma tissue, nonneoplastic brain tissue, or PBMCs (not recorded which). For the CDR3, the DNA is TGCAGTGCTGTGAAAGCGAACAGCCCCAATCAGCCCCAGCATTTT. It encodes CSAVKANSPNQPQHF.